One sample yielded the 29 T cell receptor beta chains listed below, sequenced in a study of sequential checkpoint blockade in melanoma. Sample treatment: randomized to nivolumab then ipilimumab (arm A) or the reverse (arm B). Libraries were prepared by immunoSEQ multiplex PCR; TCRdb keeps only in-frame clonotypes and omits some of them. The sample records 1,500 to 2,500 clones, 20% to 25% being singletons. The source material was tumor tissue (inferred from file names), sampled from a patient given nivolumab and ipilimumab in sequence. All receptors come from a human donor with melanoma.

This clone was detected only a few times. J is TRBJ1-5 and V is TRBV29-1; 8 bases fit TRBD1. This CDR3 has 14 residues. The junction had 7 bases not matched to a gene; V was cut back by 5 bases and J by 4 bases. Germline CDR1 reads SQVTM; CDR2 reads ANQGSEA. As DNA, the CDR3 is TGCAGCGTTTTTGCAGGGGGCGCGAATCAGCCCCAGCATTTT. This gives the protein CSVFAGGANQPQHF.

This clone has a single count. This chain links TRBV12-5 with TRBJ2-7; 7 nucleotides align to TRBD2. The J segment lost 3 bases and the V segment lost 5 bases, leaving 10 bases of the junction unmatched. This CDR3 is 15 amino acids long. From germline, CDR1 is LGHNT and CDR2 FRNRAP. CDR3: CASGPRDGRNYEQYF. Here the CDR3 DNA reads TGTGCTAGTGGTCCGCGGGACGGGAGGAACTACGAGCAGTACTTC. Using reference TRBV12-5 and TRBJ2-7 for the parts outside the CDR3, the full variable domain is DARVTQTPRHKVTEMGQEVTMRCQPILGHNTVFWYRQTMMQGLELLAYFRNRAPLDDSGMPKDRFSAEMPDATLATLKIQPSEPRDSAVYFCASGPRDGRNYEQYFGPGTRLTVT.

The chain combines TRBV19 with TRBJ2-7, with TRBD2 as a possible D gene (5 bases). The germline gives CDR1 LNHDA, CDR2 SQIVND (reference sequence). V was trimmed by 6 bases and J by 0 bases, leaving 15 bases between them. This CDR3 spans 15 amino acids. CDR3 residues: CASRITGISSYEQYF. For the CDR3, the DNA is TGTGCCAGTAGAATTACCGGGATATCCTCCTACGAGCAGTACTTC.

The chain links TRBV28 to TRBJ2-7; perhaps TRBD2 as D (6 bases). V lost 5 bases and J 2 bases, leaving 19 bases between the germline ends. Germline CDR1 reads MDHEN; CDR2 reads SYDVKM. This CDR3 is 16 amino acids long. In DNA, the CDR3 is TGTGCCAGCAGTGCCCCCTACACTAGCCTAACCTACGAGCAGTACTTC. Its protein is CASSAPYTSLTYEQYF.

By share, this clone ranks as medium-sized. The rearrangement uses TRBV11-3 and TRBJ2-7; D is undetermined. There are 14 residues in the CDR3. CDR1 is SGHNT and CDR2 is YENEEA in the germline V gene. The V and J ends lost 3 bases and 3 bases respectively, with 12 bases between them. The CDR3 loop reads CASSLAGSHYEQYF. The CDR3 region has the DNA TGTGCCAGCAGCTTGGCCGGCTCTCACTACGAGCAGTACTTC.

By its share, this clone is large. The chain carries TRBV18 and TRBJ1-5; tentative D call: TRBD1 (6 bases). The germline V gene encodes CDR1 KGHSH and CDR2 LQKENI. CDR3 length: 15 residues. V lost 2 bases, J lost 3 bases, and 11 bases lay in between. The CDR3 spells CASSPSQGDNQPQHF. CDR3 sequence (DNA): TGTGCCAGCTCACCATCACAGGGCGACAATCAGCCCCAGCATTTT.

By share, this clone counts as medium-sized (0.01 to 0.1%). The chain employs TRBV11-3 and TRBJ2-3; D remains ambiguous. Trimming removed 0 bases at V and 2 bases at J, with 9 bases between. The CDR3 has 15 amino acids. CDR1 is SGHNT and CDR2 is YENEEA in the germline V gene. CDR3 loop: CASSLDYLSTDTQYF. CDR3 in DNA: TGTGCCAGCAGCTTAGACTACCTCTCCACAGATACGCAGTATTTT.

The J gene is TRBJ2-3, the V gene TRBV5-1, with 7 bases matching TRBD1. The CDR3 is 16 amino acids. Germline V CDR1 and CDR2: SGHRS, YFSETQ. Trimming cost V 0 bases and J 4 bases; bases outside gene matches: 8. The CDR3 sequence: CASSLDRGPRADTQYF. Here the CDR3 DNA reads TGCGCCAGCAGCTTGGATAGGGGGCCAAGGGCAGATACGCAGTATTTT.

By share of the sample, this clone is medium-sized. The chain couples TRBV6-8 to TRBJ2-7, with D unresolved. Germline CDR1 is MNHGY and CDR2 is SAAAGT. The CDR3 has 14 residues. Trimming shortened V by 5 bases and J by 1 base, and 12 bases separated the two germline ends. CDR3 in DNA: TGTGCCAGCAGTGATTACGTAGGGTCCTACGAGCAGTACTTC. Amino acid sequence: CASSDYVGSYEQYF.

By share of the sample, this clone is medium-sized (0.01 to 0.1%). The chain couples TRBV4-1 to TRBJ1-2, with D possibly matching TRBD1 (5 bases). There are 13 residues in the CDR3. Germline V lookup: CDR1 MGHRA, CDR2 YSYEKL. Trimming removed 4 bases at V and 2 bases at J, with 8 bases between. CDR3 loop: CASSPGLNYGYTF. The CDR3 bases are TGCGCCAGCAGCCCGGGACTCAACTATGGCTACACCTTC.

The V call is TRBV19, the J call TRBJ2-1; TRBD2 agrees at 9 bases. Germline V gene lookup returns CDR1 LNHDA and CDR2 SQIVND (reference sequence). With 2 bases clipped from V and 7 bases from J, the junction kept 9 bases outside the gene matches. The CDR3 runs to 16 residues. The CDR3 loop reads CASSILLAGPQNEQFF. The CDR3 DNA sequence: TGTGCCAGTAGTATATTGCTAGCGGGGCCACAAAATGAGCAGTTCTTC.

This clone was detected only a few times. The chain links TRBV6-8 to TRBJ2-7; 7 bases align to TRBD2. CDR3 size: 16 residues. The germline CDR1 and CDR2 sequences are MNHGY and SAAAGT. V lost 6 bases and J lost 6; bases outside the gene matches: 17. This chain's CDR3 is CASRLLAVSSGGEQYF. DNA of the CDR3: TGTGCCAGCAGACTTCTAGCGGTCTCCTCGGGCGGCGAGCAGTACTTC.

The genes are TRBV4-1 and TRBJ2-7; 7 bases are shared with TRBD2. This CDR3 spans 14 amino acids. The V and J ends lost 4 bases and 4 bases, in that order; junction bases with no gene match: 7. In germline, CDR1 is MGHRA, CDR2 YSYEKL. The CDR3 bases are TGCGCCAGCAGCCCCCGGGGGGTCGGGTACGAGCAGTACTTC. Its protein product is CASSPRGVGYEQYF.

This clone was detected only a few times. The chain has TRBV11-3 and TRBJ1-5, with a tentative D call TRBD1 (5 bases). V was clipped by 1 base and J by 6 bases, with 16 bases between them. There are 16 residues in the CDR3. Germline loops: CDR1 SGHNT, CDR2 YENEEA. The DNA of the CDR3 is TGTGCCAGCAGCTTAGGATCCGGGACTTCCTTTCAGCCCCAGCATTTT. Its protein product is CASSLGSGTSFQPQHF.

The chain links TRBV6-8 to TRBJ2-7; the D gene is possibly TRBD1 (7 bases). The CDR3 covers 16 residues. CDR1 is MNHGY, CDR2 SAAAGT, per germline. The V end lost 6 bases, the J end lost 6 bases, and 24 bases lay between the germline ends. The CDR3 loop is CASRVQGTGVSLEQYF. The CDR3 nucleotides are TGTGCCAGCAGAGTACAGGGGACGGGAGTAAGCCTCGAGCAGTACTTC.

The chain joins TRBV7-2 to TRBJ1-1, with D hard to call. The germline CDR1 and CDR2 sequences are SGHTA and FQGNSA. V dropped 2 bases and J dropped 5 bases, with 9 bases sitting between them. The CDR3 contains 13 residues. The CDR3 DNA reads TGTGCCAGCAGCTTAAACGGCCCTACTGAAGCTTTCTTT. Residues: CASSLNGPTEAFF. Variable domain in full (rest from reference TRBV7-2 and TRBJ1-1): GAGVSQSPSNKVTEKGKDVELRCDPISGHTALYWYRQSLGQGLEFLIYFQGNSAPDKSGLPSDRFSAERTGGSVSTLTIQRTQQEDSAVYLCASSLNGPTEAFFGQGTRLTVV.

This clone was counted only a few times. This chain links TRBV6-8 with TRBJ1-6; 10 bases are a match to TRBD1. Germline values: CDR1 MNHGY, CDR2 SAAAGT. CDR3 length: 14 amino acids. Germline trimming cut 5 bases from V and 10 bases from J; bases unmatched to any gene: 5. CDR3 nucleotides: TGTGCCAGCAGTGAGGACAGGGGGAGGTCACCCCTCCACTTT. It encodes CASSEDRGRSPLHF.

This clone was picked up a small number of times. J is TRBJ2-2 and V is TRBV30; D remains unclear. Trimming removed 2 bases at V and 2 bases at J, with 9 bases between. The CDR3 is made up of 14 amino acids. From germline, CDR1 is GTSNPN and CDR2 SVGIG (reference sequence). CDR3: CAWSLKGNTGELFF. Here the CDR3 DNA reads TGTGCCTGGAGTCTGAAGGGCAACACCGGGGAGCTGTTTTTT.

This chain connects TRBV25-1 to TRBJ1-2, with a tentative D call TRBD1 (6 bases). Trimming removed 4 bases at V and 2 bases at J, with 14 bases between. The CDR3 sequence is 15 residues long. Germline CDR1 reads MGHDK; CDR2 reads SYGVNS. The CDR3 spells CASSGRGRGNYGYTF. The CDR3 DNA follows: TGTGCCAGCAGTGGGAGGGGAAGGGGGAACTATGGCTACACCTTC.

By share of the sample, this clone is medium-sized. This chain joins TRBV4-1 and TRBJ1-2; no reliable D call. In germline, CDR1 is MGHRA, CDR2 YSYEKL. V lost 0 bases and J 1 base, leaving 15 bases between the germline ends. The CDR3 is 17 residues long. The chain's CDR3 is CASSQDWAPGLNYGYTF. CDR3 DNA: TGCGCCAGCAGCCAAGATTGGGCGCCAGGCCTTAACTATGGCTACACCTTC.

This clone is medium-sized within its sample. The rearrangement joins TRBV11-3 to TRBJ2-2; possible D gene TRBD2, 5 bases. V gave up 8 bases and J gave up 1 base, with 11 bases separating them. This CDR3 has 14 amino acids. The germline V gene encodes CDR1 SGHNT and CDR2 YENEEA. DNA of the CDR3: TGTGCCAGCGCTTATCGGGGGAACACCGGGGAGCTGTTTTTT. This gives the protein CASAYRGNTGELFF.

This clone showed up just a few times. The chain employs TRBV14 and TRBJ2-1, with 8 bases aligning to TRBD2. This CDR3 spans 16 amino acids. Per germline, CDR1 SGHDN and CDR2 FVKESK. Losses at the gene ends were 5 bases for V and 16 bases for J; bases not matched to a gene: 22. CDR3 coding DNA: TGTGCCAGCAGCGCGATACCGGGACTAGTAAGTGTGTCGGGCTTCTTC. Its protein product is CASSAIPGLVSVSGFF.

This chain links TRBV11-3 with TRBJ2-2; D is unresolved. There are 14 residues in the CDR3. Trimming took off 1 base at V and 4 bases at J, with 7 bases between the two ends. Germline V gene lookup returns CDR1 SGHNT and CDR2 YENEEA. This CDR3 is CASSLGLSTGELFF. The CDR3 nucleotides read TGTGCCAGCAGCTTAGGGCTTAGCACCGGGGAGCTGTTTTTT. Complete variable domain (other parts from reference TRBV11-3 and TRBJ2-2): EAGVVQSPRYKIIEKKQPVAFWCNPISGHNTLYWYLQNLGQGPELLIRYENEEAVDDSQLPKDRFSAERLKGVDSTLKIQPAELGDSAVYLCASSLGLSTGELFFGEGSRLTVL.

This clone was picked up a small number of times. The chain combines TRBV6-8 with TRBJ1-1; the D is unclear. From germline, CDR1 is MNHGY and CDR2 SAAAGT. Deletions cut 2 bases from V and 6 bases from J, with 13 bases between. This CDR3 has 14 residues. CDR3 residues: CASSYRPVRAEAFF. The CDR3 nucleotides are TGTGCCAGCAGTTACAGGCCCGTCCGTGCTGAAGCTTTCTTT.

A few counts support this clone. The rearrangement joins TRBV6-8 to TRBJ2-3; D not certain. This CDR3 is built from 14 residues. Germline CDR1 is MNHGY and CDR2 is SAAAGT. Trimming cost V 1 base and J 6 bases, with 11 bases left between them. DNA of the CDR3: TGTGCCAGCAGTTACTTGACTTCCAGGGATACGCAGTATTTT. Amino acid sequence: CASSYLTSRDTQYF.

By share, this clone counts as medium-sized. The CDR3 DNA reads as TGCACCAGCAGCCAAGCGCGGCCGGGACCCTACAATGAGCAGTTCTTC. Protein product: CTSSQARPGPYNEQFF. The genes are TRBV1 and TRBJ2-1. TRBV1 is recorded as a pseudogene. There are 16 residues in the CDR3.

This clone has a handful of counts. The V and J genes are TRBV11-3 and TRBJ2-1, with D maybe TRBD2 (6 bases). The ends were cut back, 3 bases at V and 1 base at J, with 22 bases in the middle. The germline CDR1 and CDR2 sequences are SGHNT and YENEEA. The length of the CDR3 is 19 residues. CDR3 amino acids: CASSLGKGRGGMSYNEQFF. The DNA for the CDR3 is TGTGCCAGCAGCTTGGGTAAGGGGCGTGGAGGGATGTCCTACAATGAGCAGTTCTTC.

V is TRBV19 and J is TRBJ2-1; 11 bases align to TRBD2. The CDR3 covers 16 residues. Trimming at V came to 1 base and at J to 5 bases, leaving 4 bases not matched to a gene. CDR1 and CDR2 (germline): LNHDA, SQIVND (reference sequence). CDR3 sequence reads: CASSIALAGGHNEQFF. Written as DNA, the CDR3 is TGTGCCAGTAGTATAGCCCTAGCGGGGGGCCACAATGAGCAGTTCTTC. The full variable domain, rest sourced from reference TRBV19 and TRBJ2-1, is DGGITQSPKYLFRKEGQNVTLSCEQNLNHDAMYWYRQDPGQGLRLIYYSQIVNDFQKGDIAEGYSVSREKKESFPLTVTSAQKNPTAFYLCASSIALAGGHNEQFFGPGTRLTVL.

The chain links TRBV18 to TRBJ2-7; D ambiguous. The ends were cut back, 0 bases at V and 4 bases at J, with 4 bases in the middle. The CDR3 covers 12 residues. The germline CDR1 and CDR2 sequences are KGHSH and LQKENI. The CDR3 DNA reads as TGTGCCAGCTCACCACCATCGTACGAGCAGTACTTC. Encoded protein: CASSPPSYEQYF.